This T cell receptor beta chain was sequenced in a study of regulatory T cells in long-lasting Graves disease. V trimming: 6 bases; J trimming: 4 bases; junction bases outside the gene matches: 12. The CDR3 runs 15 residues. The germline V gene encodes CDR1 MNHEY and CDR2 SMNVEV (reference sequence). As for time point: newly diagnosed GD, antithyroid drugs for less than 3 months. PBMC RNA served as the TCR library source. With iRepertoire HTBI primers and Arm-PCR of CDR3 regions, TCR beta libraries were built. TCRdb called the multiplex PCR reads again in MiXCR, with one record for every CDR3 protein. The table lists hundreds of thousands of distinct CDR3 sequences, 15% to 20% of them singletons. These records were also assigned to another study, of T cells in Graves' hyperthyroidism and ophthalmopathy.

The V and J genes are TRBV27 and TRBJ2-7; TRBD1 agrees at 7 bases. Sequenced material: peripheral blood mononuclear cells (PBMCs), taken at new diagnosis, from a patient treated with antithyroid drugs. The clonotype originates from a woman aged 25 to 39 with Graves disease. The CDR3 loop is CASSDLQTGAYEQYF. The DNA of the CDR3 is TGTGCCAGCAGCGATCTTCAAACAGGGGCGTACGAGCAGTACTTC.